Below, 9 T cell receptor beta chains from the same sample are listed, as sequenced in a study of radiation and T cells in renal cell carcinoma. Here immunoSEQ multiplex PCR was the method, and the copy in TCRdb shows in-frame clones only, minus some. Among roughly 60,000 clones listed, roughly 72% were seen once. Noted time point: blood 2 weeks post-SBRT. The treatment here: 15 Gy SBRT to primary tumor, nephrectomy 4 weeks later. The sequences come from blood, collected from a patient whose treatment included radiotherapy and nephrectomy. Every receptor here comes from a man aged 55 to 70 with renal cell carcinoma.

The chain carries TRBV6-1 and TRBJ2-7, with 7 bases that match TRBD1. The CDR3 has 13 amino acids. Germline V gene lookup returns CDR1 MNHNS and CDR2 SASEGT. Trimming cost V 5 bases and J 6 bases; bases outside gene matches: 7. The CDR3 bases are TGTGCCAGCAGTCCGGACAGGTTCGGCGAGCAGTACGTC. It codes for CASSPDRFGEQYV.

This clone was counted a single time. The chain is built from TRBV6-5 and TRBJ1-1; D not resolved. The CDR3 spans 11 residues. V was clipped by 8 bases and J by 1 base, with 5 bases between them. Germline loops: CDR1 MNHEY, CDR2 SVGAGI. The CDR3 reads CASAENTEAFF. The CDR3, as DNA: TGTGCCAGCGCAGAGAACACTGAAGCTTTCTTT.

The genes are TRBV4-1 and TRBJ1-5; D might be TRBD1 (5 bases). The CDR3 runs 16 residues. Germline CDR1 MGHRA, CDR2 YSYEKL. Trimming removed 1 base at V and 6 bases at J, with 16 bases between. As DNA, the CDR3 is TGCGCCAGCAGCCAAGCAGAACGGGGGGGAAGTCAGCCCCAGCATTTT. Protein sequence: CASSQAERGGSQPQHF.

This clone turned up a few times. The V and J genes are TRBV29-1 and TRBJ2-1; perhaps TRBD1 as D (6 bases). The CDR3 totals 10 residues. CDR1 SQVTM and CDR2 ANQGSEA come from the germline V gene. V was clipped by 2 bases and J by 10 bases, with 6 bases between them. The CDR3 DNA follows: TGCAGCGTTGAAACAGGGGAGCAGTTCTTC. Amino acid sequence: CSVETGEQFF.

V gene TRBV15 combines with J gene TRBJ2-7, with 10 positions matching TRBD1. This CDR3 is 14 amino acids long. From germline, CDR1 is LNHNV and CDR2 YYDKDF (reference sequence). V lost 5 bases and J lost 4; bases outside the gene matches: 5. This CDR3 is CATSATGQGYEQYF. CDR3 nucleotide sequence: TGTGCCACCAGCGCCACGGGACAGGGGTACGAGCAGTACTTC.

This sequence joins TRBV5-4 and TRBJ2-2, with a possible D match to TRBD2 (6 bases). Trimming stripped 5 bases from V and 2 bases from J, with 13 bases between. Germline CDR1 SGHNT, CDR2 YYREEE (reference sequence). The CDR3 length is 15 residues. DNA of the CDR3: TGTGCCAGCAGTTTACCGGGACTTAACACCGGGGAGCTGTTTTTT. Encoded protein: CASSLPGLNTGELFF.

The genes are TRBV10-3 and TRBJ1-5; D is unclear. The CDR3 has 17 residues. V was clipped by 4 bases and J by 0 bases, with 16 bases between them. From germline, CDR1 is ENHRY and CDR2 SYGVKD. CDR3 in amino acids: CAISGVPPSYSNQPQHF. The CDR3 bases are TGTGCCATCAGTGGTGTACCACCCAGTTATAGCAATCAGCCCCAGCATTTT.

The V gene is TRBV28, the J gene TRBJ1-3; possible D gene TRBD1, 5 bases. Looked up from germline, CDR1 is MDHEN and CDR2 is SYDVKM. Trimming cost V 6 bases and J 6 bases, with 9 bases left between them. This CDR3 spans 12 amino acids. CDR3 DNA sequence: TGTGCCAGCAGGGGGGAGCCAAACACCATATATTTT. Its translation is CASRGEPNTIYF.

The chain joins TRBV2 to TRBJ2-1; 9 nucleotides match TRBD2. Per the germline V gene, CDR1 is SNHLY and CDR2 is FYNNEI. The CDR3 consists of 14 residues. The J segment lost 5 bases and the V segment lost 3 bases, leaving 2 bases of the junction unmatched. CDR3 in DNA: TGTGCCAGCAGTGAGGCTAGCGGGGACAATGAGCAGTTCTTC. Protein product: CASSEASGDNEQFF.